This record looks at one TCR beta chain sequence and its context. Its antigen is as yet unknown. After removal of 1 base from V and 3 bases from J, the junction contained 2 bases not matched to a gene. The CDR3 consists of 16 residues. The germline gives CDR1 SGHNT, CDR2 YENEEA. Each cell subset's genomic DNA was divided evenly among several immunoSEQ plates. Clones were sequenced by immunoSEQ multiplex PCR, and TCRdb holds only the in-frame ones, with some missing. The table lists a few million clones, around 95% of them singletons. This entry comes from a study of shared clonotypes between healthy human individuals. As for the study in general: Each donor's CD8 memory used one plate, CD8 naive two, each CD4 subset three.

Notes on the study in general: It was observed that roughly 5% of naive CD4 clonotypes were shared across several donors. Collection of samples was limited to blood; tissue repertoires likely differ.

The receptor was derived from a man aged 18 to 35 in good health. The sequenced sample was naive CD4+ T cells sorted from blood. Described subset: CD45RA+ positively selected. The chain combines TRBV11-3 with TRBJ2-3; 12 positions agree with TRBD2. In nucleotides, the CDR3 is TGTGCCAGCAGCTTAGTTACTAGCGGGAGGACAGATACGCAGTATTTT. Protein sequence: CASSLVTSGRTDTQYF. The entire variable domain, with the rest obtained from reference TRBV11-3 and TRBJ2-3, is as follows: EAGVVQSPRYKIIEKKQPVAFWCNPISGHNTLYWYLQNLGQGPELLIRYENEEAVDDSQLPKDRFSAERLKGVDSTLKIQPAELGDSAVYLCASSLVTSGRTDTQYFGPGTRLTVL.